These T cell receptor beta chains were read from a single sample in a study of cytomegalovirus exposure and HLA in healthy donors. Clones were sequenced by immunoSEQ multiplex PCR, and TCRdb holds only the in-frame ones, with some missing. Its table lists around 31,000 clones. The sample taken for sequencing was PBMCs. The source is a female donor in good health and CMV-seronegative. Both conserved end residues are part of each CDR3. A D gene is named only where the DNA matches it firmly.

D | J | V | CDR3
. | TRBJ2-5 | TRBV28 | CASSPGHPSAQYF
TRBD2 | TRBJ2-7 | TRBV6-1 | CASSERGGGDSYEQYF
. | TRBJ1-1 | TRBV4-1 | CASTLVGPGGTEAFF
. | TRBJ1-2 | TRBV18 | CASSNYSVLDYGYTF
TRBD1 | TRBJ2-2 | TRBV29-1 | CSVGGQGSNPRVTGELFF
TRBD2 | TRBJ2-1 | TRBV28 | CASSYGLGYNEQFF
. | TRBJ2-7 | TRBV5-1 | CASSLVSREYEQYF
. | TRBJ1-4 | TRBV9 | CASSVDNGEKLFF
TRBD2 | TRBJ2-3 | TRBV6-5 | CASSHGLAGDTQYF
TRBD1 | TRBJ1-1 | TRBV19 | CASSIGTAGTEAFF
TRBD2 | TRBJ2-5 | TRBV6-5 | CASSYIAGETQYF
TRBD1 | TRBJ2-7 | TRBV19 | CASSTAGRLGQGRSYEQYF
TRBD1 | TRBJ2-7 | TRBV19 | CASSSRPQGGEQYF
. | TRBJ1-5 | TRBV11-2 | CASSLQGEQPQHF
TRBD2 | TRBJ2-3 | TRBV6-4 | CASSDGGSTDTQYF
TRBD1 | TRBJ2-5 | TRBV19 | CASSIVGTGGGETQYF
TRBD2 | TRBJ2-3 | TRBV14 | CASSQEWGLSTDTQYF
. | TRBJ2-5 | TRBV18 | CASSPPTTGAETQYF
. | TRBJ1-6 | TRBV28 | CASIVASSYNSPLHF
. | TRBJ1-1 | TRBV18 | CASSPRVMDTEAFF
. | TRBJ2-5 | TRBV5-6 | CASSLASGTYQETQYF
. | TRBJ1-2 | TRBV21-1 | CASTLLARVRSYGYTF
. | TRBJ1-2 | TRBV18 | CASSSGPGGYGYTF
. | TRBJ1-1 | TRBV5-1 | CASIHGENTEAFF
. | TRBJ1-5 | TRBV14 | CARNRVNQPQHF
. | TRBJ2-3 | TRBV4-2 | CASSPQATGGTDTQYF
. | TRBJ1-4 | TRBV15 | CATSRDPSGQNEKLFF
. | TRBJ2-1 | TRBV27 | CASSLGRGENEQFF
. | TRBJ1-1 | TRBV6-1 | CASSRQGITEAFF
TRBD1 | TRBJ1-1 | TRBV11-3 | CASSSGQPISNTEAFF
. | TRBJ2-7 | TRBV18 | CASSPGPGYEQYF
TRBD1 | TRBJ2-7 | TRBV4-3 | CASSQDPGQAYEQYF
. | TRBJ2-7 | TRBV29-1 | CSVAWGGGGEQYF
TRBD1 | TRBJ1-1 | TRBV6-4 | CASSFPEGQGAGLNTEAFF
. | TRBJ1-1 | TRBV19 | CASSILFTGNTEAFF
. | TRBJ1-1 | TRBV18 | CASSPQGRDTEAFF
. | TRBJ2-1 | TRBV18 | CASSPLPYNEQFF
. | TRBJ1-1 | TRBV7-7 | CASSATVNTEAFF
. | TRBJ1-2 | TRBV6-6 | CASSPQTGGGYTF
TRBD1 | TRBJ1-4 | TRBV6-5 | CASSYSRTGKDEKLFF
TRBD1 | TRBJ2-1 | TRBV6-1 | CASSELGTGEQFF
TRBD1 | TRBJ1-1 | TRBV5-1 | CASLQGPPNTEAFF
. | TRBJ1-5 | TRBV5-5 | CASSLRGSSNQPQHF
. | TRBJ1-5 | TRBV6-1 | CASSGTGINQPQHF
. | TRBJ1-3 | TRBV6-1 | CASSGPGLRTGNTIYF
. | TRBJ1-4 | TRBV19 | CASSIAGVSNEKLFF
. | TRBJ2-5 | TRBV5-1 | CASSGSGAVEETQYF
TRBD1 | TRBJ1-6 | TRBV27 | CASSLLSLDRVGNSPLHF
. | TRBJ1-2 | TRBV6-6 | CASSYPDGDGYTF
TRBD1 | TRBJ2-7 | TRBV28 | CASSSGQGSYEQYF
. | TRBJ2-7 | TRBV9 | CASSVASAGSYEQYF
. | TRBJ1-1 | TRBV7-2 | CASSSQGWAAFF
TRBD2 | TRBJ2-1 | TRBV29-1 | CSVARGGEQFF
. | TRBJ2-5 | TRBV7-7 | CASSRRGSETQYF